A selection of T cell receptor beta chains follows, all from one sample in a study of human T cells and chemical hapten exposure. TCRdb re-analysed the RACE reads in MiXCR, keeping a single row per CDR3 protein. The repertoire has under 70,000 distinct CDR3 sequences, around 11% of them found once; the top ten carry approximately 4.2%. The sample was whole blood, taken in connection with sensitization to the hapten diphenylcyclopropenone (DPC). The source of these receptors is a woman in her thirties or forties with alopecia areata. Some clones in this sample may be carry-over from other donors' samples. The CDR3 runs from the conserved cysteine through the conserved F or W. Fields, in order: clone size, J gene, V gene, D gene, CDR3 protein, CDR3 DNA. A D gene is named only where the DNA matches it firmly. The size field is filled for only some rows; it gives once, few, many or a size class.

.,TRBJ2-7,TRBV10-3,.,CAISDASWEQYF,TGTGCCATCAGTGACGCAAGCTGGGAGCAGTACTTC
.,TRBJ2-7,TRBV18,TRBD1,CASSSGTGTYEQYF,TGTGCCAGCTCGTCCGGGACAGGGACCTACGAGCAGTACTTC
.,TRBJ1-2,TRBV6-1,TRBD1,CASRGTGDNYGYTF,TGTGCCAGCAGGGGGACAGGGGATAACTATGGCTACACCTTC
few,TRBJ2-7,TRBV6-2/TRBV6-3,TRBD2,CASTEAGTSTHEQYF,TGTGCCAGCACCGAAGCCGGGACTAGCACCCACGAGCAGTACTTC
many,TRBJ2-2,TRBV27,.,CASRKIPGQRTGELFF,TGTGCCAGCCGGAAAATTCCGGGACAAAGAACCGGGGAGCTGTTTTTT
many,TRBJ2-1,TRBV11-2,TRBD2,CASRRGLEPLKEQFF,TGTGCCAGCAGACGCGGACTAGAACCTCTTAAAGAGCAGTTCTTC
many,TRBJ2-1,TRBV20-1,TRBD1,CSAHSGTDAYNEQFF,TGCAGTGCCCACTCCGGGACAGACGCCTACAATGAGCAGTTCTTC
few,TRBJ2-7,TRBV30,TRBD2,CAWSRLAVREQYF,TGTGCCTGGAGTAGACTAGCGGTTAGAGAGCAGTACTTC
.,TRBJ2-5,TRBV27,.,CASSLRGLRETQYF,TGTGCCAGCAGTTTACGAGGATTGAGGGAGACCCAGTACTTC
few,TRBJ1-5,TRBV18,TRBD1,CASSPAGTVDSNQPQHF,TGTGCCAGCTCCCCAGCCGGGACAGTAGATAGCAATCAGCCCCAGCATTTT
.,TRBJ1-6,TRBV20-1,.,CSARAVRDNSPLHF,TGCAGTGCTAGAGCCGTTAGGGATAATTCACCCCTCCACTTT
.,TRBJ1-1,TRBV18,TRBD1,CVSSPAQGESNAFF,TGTGTCAGCTCACCGGCACAGGGGGAAAGCAATGCTTTCTTT
.,TRBJ1-6,TRBV5-5,.,CASSLFSGDNSPLHF,TGTGCCAGCAGCTTGTTTTCAGGGGATAATTCACCCCTCCACTTT
.,TRBJ2-1,TRBV11-2,.,CASSYFGNEQFF,TGTGCCAGCAGCTACTTCGGCAATGAGCAGTTCTTC
.,TRBJ2-7,TRBV2,.,CASSDRRTGWEQYF,TGTGCCAGCAGTGATCGGCGAACAGGGTGGGAGCAGTACTTC
many,TRBJ1-1,TRBV6-2/TRBV6-3,.,CASTILGYTEAFF,TGTGCCAGCACAATTCTCGGATACACTGAAGCTTTCTTT